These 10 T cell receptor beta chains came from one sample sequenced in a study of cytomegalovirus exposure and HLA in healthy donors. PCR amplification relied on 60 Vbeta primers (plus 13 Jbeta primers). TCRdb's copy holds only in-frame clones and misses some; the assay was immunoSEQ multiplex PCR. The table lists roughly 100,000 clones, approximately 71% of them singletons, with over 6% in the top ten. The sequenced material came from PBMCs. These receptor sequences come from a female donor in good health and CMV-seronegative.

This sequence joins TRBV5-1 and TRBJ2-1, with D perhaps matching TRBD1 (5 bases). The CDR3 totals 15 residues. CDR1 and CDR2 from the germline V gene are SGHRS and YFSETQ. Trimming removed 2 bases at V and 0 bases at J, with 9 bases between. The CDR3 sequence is CASSFYRPSYNEQFF. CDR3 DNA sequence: TGCGCCAGCAGCTTCTACAGGCCCTCCTACAATGAGCAGTTCTTC. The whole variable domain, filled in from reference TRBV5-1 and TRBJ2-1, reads KAGVTQTPRYLIKTRGQQVTLSCSPISGHRSVSWYQQTPGQGLQFLFEYFSETQRNKGNFPGRFSGRQFSNSRSEMNVSTLELGDSALYLCASSFYRPSYNEQFFGPGTRLTVL.

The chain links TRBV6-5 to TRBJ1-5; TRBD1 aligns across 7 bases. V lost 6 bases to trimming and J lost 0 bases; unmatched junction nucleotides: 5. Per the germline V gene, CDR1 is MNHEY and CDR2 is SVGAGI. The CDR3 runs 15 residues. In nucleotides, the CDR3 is TGTGCCAGCAGAAGACAGGGACCTAGCAATCAGCCCCAGCATTTT. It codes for CASRRQGPSNQPQHF.

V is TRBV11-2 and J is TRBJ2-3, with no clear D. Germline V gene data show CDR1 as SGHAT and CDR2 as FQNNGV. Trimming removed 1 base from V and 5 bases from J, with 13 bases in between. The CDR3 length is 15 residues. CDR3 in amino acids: CASSLVSASGDTQYF. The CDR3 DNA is TGTGCCAGCAGCTTAGTCTCCGCGTCGGGAGATACGCAGTATTTT.

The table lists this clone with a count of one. This CDR3 is CASSFTGVLGWTREQYF. The CDR3 coding sequence is TGTGCCAGCAGCTTTACGGGGGTTTTAGGTTGGACGCGAGAGCAGTACTTC. The chain couples TRBV5-8 to TRBJ2-7; D is perhaps TRBD2 (6 bases). Germline loops: CDR1 SGHTS, CDR2 YDEGEE. The V end was cut by 2 bases, the J end by 7 bases, with 25 bases between. The CDR3 has 17 amino acids.

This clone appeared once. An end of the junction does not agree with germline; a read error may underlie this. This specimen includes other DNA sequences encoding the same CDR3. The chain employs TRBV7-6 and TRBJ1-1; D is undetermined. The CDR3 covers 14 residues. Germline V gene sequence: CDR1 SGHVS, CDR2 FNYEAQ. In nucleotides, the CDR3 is TGTGCCAGCAGCCTAGCAGGAGTGAACACTGAAGCTTTCTTT. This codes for CASSLAGVNTEAFF.

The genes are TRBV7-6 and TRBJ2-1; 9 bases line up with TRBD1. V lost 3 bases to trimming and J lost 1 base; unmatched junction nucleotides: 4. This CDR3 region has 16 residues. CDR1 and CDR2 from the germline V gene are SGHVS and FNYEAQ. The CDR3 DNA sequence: TGTGCCAGCAGCTTGAGGACAGGGGATTCCTACAATGAGCAGTTCTTC. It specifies CASSLRTGDSYNEQFF.

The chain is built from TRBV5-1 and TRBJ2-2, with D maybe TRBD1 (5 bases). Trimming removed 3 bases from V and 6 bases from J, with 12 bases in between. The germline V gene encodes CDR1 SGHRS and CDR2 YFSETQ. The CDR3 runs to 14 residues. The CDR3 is CASSYLRGSGELFF. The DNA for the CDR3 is TGCGCCAGCAGCTATCTTAGGGGATCCGGGGAGCTGTTTTTT.

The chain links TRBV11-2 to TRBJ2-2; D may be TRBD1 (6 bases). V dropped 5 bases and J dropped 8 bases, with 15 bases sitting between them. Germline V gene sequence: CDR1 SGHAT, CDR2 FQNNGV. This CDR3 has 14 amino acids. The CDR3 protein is CASSGIRGRGELFF. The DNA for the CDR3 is TGTGCCAGCAGCGGAATCAGGGGCCGTGGGGAGCTGTTTTTT.

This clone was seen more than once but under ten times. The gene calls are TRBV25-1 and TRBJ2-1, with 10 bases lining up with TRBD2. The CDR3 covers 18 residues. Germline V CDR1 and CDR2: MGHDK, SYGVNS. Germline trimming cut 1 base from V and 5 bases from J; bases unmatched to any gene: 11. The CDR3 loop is CASSESSGGHTFNNEQFF. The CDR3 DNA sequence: TGTGCCAGCAGTGAATCTAGCGGGGGACATACCTTTAACAATGAGCAGTTCTTC.

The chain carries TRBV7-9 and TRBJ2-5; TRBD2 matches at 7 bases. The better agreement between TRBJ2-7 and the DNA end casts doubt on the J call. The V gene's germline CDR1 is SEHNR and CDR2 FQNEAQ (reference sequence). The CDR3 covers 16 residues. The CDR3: CASSQAAVSSGYEQYF. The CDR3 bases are TGTGCCAGCAGCCAAGCAGCGGTTTCTAGCGGATACGAGCAGTACTTC.